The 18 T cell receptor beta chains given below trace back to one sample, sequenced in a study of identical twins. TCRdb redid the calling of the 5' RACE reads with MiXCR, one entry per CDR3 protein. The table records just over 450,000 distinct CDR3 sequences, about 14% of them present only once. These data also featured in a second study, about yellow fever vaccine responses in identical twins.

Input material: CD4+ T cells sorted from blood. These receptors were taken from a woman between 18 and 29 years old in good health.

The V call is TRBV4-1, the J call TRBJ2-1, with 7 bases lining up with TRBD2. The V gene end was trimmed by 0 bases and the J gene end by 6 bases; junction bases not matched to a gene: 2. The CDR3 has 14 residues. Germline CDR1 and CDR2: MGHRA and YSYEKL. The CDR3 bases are TGCGCCAGCAGCCAAGATCCGGGGGGCAATGAGCAGTTCTTC. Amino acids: CASSQDPGGNEQFF.

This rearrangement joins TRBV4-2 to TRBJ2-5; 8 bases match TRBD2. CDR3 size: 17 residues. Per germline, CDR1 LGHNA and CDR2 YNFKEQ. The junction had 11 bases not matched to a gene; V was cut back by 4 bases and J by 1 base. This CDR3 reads CASSRAKAGVGQETQYF. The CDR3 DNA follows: TGTGCCAGCAGCCGTGCCAAAGCGGGAGTAGGCCAAGAGACCCAGTACTTC.

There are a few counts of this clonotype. The DNA of the CDR3 is TGTGCCAGCAGTGAGACGTCCTACGAGCAGTACTTC. Translated: CASSETSYEQYF. V gene TRBV2 combines with J gene TRBJ2-7; D is uncertain. Germline V lookup: CDR1 SNHLY, CDR2 FYNNEI. The CDR3 has 12 amino acids. With 3 bases removed from V and 1 base from J, the gap between germline ends came to 4 bases.

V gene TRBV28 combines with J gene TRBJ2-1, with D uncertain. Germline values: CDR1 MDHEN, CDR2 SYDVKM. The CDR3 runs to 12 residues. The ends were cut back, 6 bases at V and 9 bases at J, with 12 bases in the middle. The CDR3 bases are TGTGCCAGCAGCAATCTTTTAGGTGAGCAGTTCTTC. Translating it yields CASSNLLGEQFF.

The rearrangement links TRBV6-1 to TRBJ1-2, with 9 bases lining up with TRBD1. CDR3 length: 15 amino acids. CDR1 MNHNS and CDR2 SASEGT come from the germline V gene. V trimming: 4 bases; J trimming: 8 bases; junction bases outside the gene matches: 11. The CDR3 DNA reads TGTGCCAGCAGTGGCACAGGGGGCGGTATAGAAGGCTACACCTTC. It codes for CASSGTGGGIEGYTF.

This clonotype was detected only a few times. The CDR3, as DNA: TGTGCCAGCAGCTTATGGTCCACCAATGGAGAGACCCAGTACTTC. Protein sequence: CASSLWSTNGETQYF. The chain combines TRBV7-2 with TRBJ2-5; no firm D call. V was clipped by 2 bases and J by 4 bases, with 14 bases between them. The CDR3 consists of 15 residues. The germline gives CDR1 SGHTA, CDR2 FQGNSA.

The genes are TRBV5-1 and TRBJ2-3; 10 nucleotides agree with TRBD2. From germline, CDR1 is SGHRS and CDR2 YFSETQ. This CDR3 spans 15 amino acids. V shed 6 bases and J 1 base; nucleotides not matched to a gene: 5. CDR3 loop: CASKSGTSGTDTQYF. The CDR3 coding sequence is TGCGCCAGCAAGTCCGGGACTAGCGGCACAGATACGCAGTATTTT.

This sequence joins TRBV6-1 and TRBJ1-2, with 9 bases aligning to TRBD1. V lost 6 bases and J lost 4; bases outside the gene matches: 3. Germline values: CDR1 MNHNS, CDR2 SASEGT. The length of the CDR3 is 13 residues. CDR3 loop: CASRGTGSYGYTF. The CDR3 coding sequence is TGTGCCAGCAGGGGGACAGGGTCCTATGGCTACACCTTC.

This CDR3 is CASSPPIRGQASGSRMNEQFF. CDR3 nucleotide sequence: TGTGCCAGCTCACCACCGATCCGGGGGCAGGCTAGCGGGAGTCGGATGAATGAGCAGTTCTTC. This sequence joins TRBV18 and TRBJ2-1; 10 bases are a match to TRBD2. The CDR3 length is 21 residues. Losses at the gene ends were 0 bases for V and 7 bases for J; bases not matched to a gene: 21. The germline V gene has CDR1 KGHSH and CDR2 LQKENI. The full variable domain, completed using reference TRBV18 and TRBJ2-1, is NAGVMQNPRHLVRRRGQEARLRCSPMKGHSHVYWYRQLPEEGLKFMVYLQKENIIDESGMPKERFSAEFPKEGPSILRIQQVVRGDSAAYFCASSPPIRGQASGSRMNEQFFGPGTRLTVL.

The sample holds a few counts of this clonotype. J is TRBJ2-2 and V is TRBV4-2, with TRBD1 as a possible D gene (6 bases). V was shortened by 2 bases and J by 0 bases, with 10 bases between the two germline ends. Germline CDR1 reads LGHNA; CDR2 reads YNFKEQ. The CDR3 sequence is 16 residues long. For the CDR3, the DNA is TGTGCCAGCAGCCAACAGGGGACCTCGAACACCGGGGAGCTGTTTTTT. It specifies CASSQQGTSNTGELFF.

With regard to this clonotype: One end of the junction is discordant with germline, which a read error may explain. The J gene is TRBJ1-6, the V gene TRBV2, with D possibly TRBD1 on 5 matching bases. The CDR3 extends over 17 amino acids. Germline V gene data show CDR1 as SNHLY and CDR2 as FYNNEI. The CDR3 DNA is TGTGCCAGCAGAGAAGGATTACCCGGGGGGAGTAATTCACCCCTCCACTTT. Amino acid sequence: CASREGLPGGSNSPLHF.

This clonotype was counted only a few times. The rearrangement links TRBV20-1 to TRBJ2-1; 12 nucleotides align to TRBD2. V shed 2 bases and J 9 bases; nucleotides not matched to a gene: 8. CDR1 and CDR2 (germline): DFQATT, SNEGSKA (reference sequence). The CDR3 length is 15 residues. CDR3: CSARTLAGGPFEQFF. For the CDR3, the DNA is TGCAGTGCTAGAACGCTAGCGGGAGGGCCTTTTGAGCAGTTCTTC.

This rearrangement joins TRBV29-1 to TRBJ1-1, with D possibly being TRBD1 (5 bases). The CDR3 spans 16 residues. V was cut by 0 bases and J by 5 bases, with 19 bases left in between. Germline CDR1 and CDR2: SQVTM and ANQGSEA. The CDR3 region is CSVEDHSWAGGTEAFF. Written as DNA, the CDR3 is TGCAGCGTTGAAGATCATTCTTGGGCTGGGGGAACTGAAGCTTTCTTT.

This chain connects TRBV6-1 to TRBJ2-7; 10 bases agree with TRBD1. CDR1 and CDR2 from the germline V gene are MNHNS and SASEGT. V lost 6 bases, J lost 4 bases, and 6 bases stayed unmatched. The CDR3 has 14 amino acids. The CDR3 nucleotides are TGTGCCAGCAGGGAGCCGGGACAGGGGTACGAGCAGTACTTC. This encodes CASREPGQGYEQYF.

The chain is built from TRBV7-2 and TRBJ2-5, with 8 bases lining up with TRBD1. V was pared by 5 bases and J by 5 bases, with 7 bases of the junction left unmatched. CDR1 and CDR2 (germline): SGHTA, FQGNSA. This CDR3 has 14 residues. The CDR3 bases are TGTGCCAGCAGCCCCGGACAGGGAATGGAGACCCAGTACTTC. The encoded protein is CASSPGQGMETQYF.

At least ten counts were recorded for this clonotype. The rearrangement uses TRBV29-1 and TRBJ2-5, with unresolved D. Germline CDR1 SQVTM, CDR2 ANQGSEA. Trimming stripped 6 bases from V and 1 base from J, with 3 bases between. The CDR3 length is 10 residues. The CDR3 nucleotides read TGCAGCGTACTCCAAGAGACCCAGTACTTC. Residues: CSVLQETQYF.

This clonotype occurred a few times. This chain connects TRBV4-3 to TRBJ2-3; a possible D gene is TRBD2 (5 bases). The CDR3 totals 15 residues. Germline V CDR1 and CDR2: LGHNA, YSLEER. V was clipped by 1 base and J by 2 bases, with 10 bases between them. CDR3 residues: CASSQGTLNTDTQYF. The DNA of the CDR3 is TGCGCCAGCAGCCAAGGGACTTTGAACACAGATACGCAGTATTTT.

This CDR3 reads CASTRAGDRGYETQYF. DNA for the CDR3: TGTGCCAGCACCCGGGCCGGGGACAGGGGATATGAGACCCAGTACTTC. J is TRBJ2-5 and V is TRBV12-3 or TRBV12-4; 10 nucleotides agree with TRBD1. CDR3 length equals 16 residues. V was pared by 7 bases and J by 5 bases, with 13 bases of the junction left unmatched.